Below, one TCR beta chain is given with its context. Its antigen is as yet unknown. The sample is drawn from a study of OX40 agonist ivuxolimab in advanced cancers. About the research overall: Dose-escalation cases comprised hepatocellular carcinoma, melanoma, renal cell or head and neck cancer. Of mixed ages from about 23 to 85 and averaging about 60 years, the group was about 80% male.

Clones were read by immunoSEQ multiplex PCR, and TCRdb kept only the in-frame ones, dropping some. The sample carries 70,000 to 100,000 clones, under 90% recorded once. In germline, CDR1 is WNHNN, CDR2 SYGVQD (reference sequence). With 7 bases removed from V and 7 bases from J, the gap between germline ends came to 17 bases. CDR3 length: 14 amino acids. Study-wide results and limits: CD8+ T cells were the subset that, on average, had more expanded clones than CD4+.

The starting material was CD4+ or CD8+ T cells sorted from blood, obtained in a trial of the OX40 agonist ivuxolimab. The V call is TRBV10-1, the J call TRBJ2-4; weak D call: TRBD2 (5 bases). The origin of this receptor is an adult with an advanced solid tumor such as melanoma, head and neck, liver or kidney cancer. DNA for the CDR3: TGCGCCAGCATCTTAGGAGGACCCCTGAACATTCAGTACTTC. Protein sequence: CASILGGPLNIQYF.